Shown below are 14 T cell receptor beta chains from a single sample sequenced in a study of blood T cell repertoires in COVID-19. Data came from immunoSEQ multiplex PCR; TCRdb stores just in-frame clones and leaves some out. The table shows about 160,000 clones, with over 75% occurring only once. Sequenced sample: peripheral blood. The source is a man aged 55 to 69 who had recovered from COVID-19.

V usage is TRBV6-6 and J usage is TRBJ2-5; 8 positions match TRBD2. Germline V gene lookup returns CDR1 MNHNY and CDR2 SVGAGI (reference sequence). CDR3 size: 13 residues. J gave up 9 bases and V 2 bases, and 5 bases lay outside the gene matches. Written as DNA, the CDR3 is TGTGCCAGCAGTTACATCGGGGGGGGCTCCCAGTACTTC. As protein: CASSYIGGGSQYF.

The chain joins TRBV18 to TRBJ2-7; tentative D call: TRBD2 (5 bases). Trimming stripped 2 bases from V and 6 bases from J, with 11 bases between. The CDR3 contains 13 residues. The germline CDR1 and CDR2 sequences are KGHSH and LQKENI. CDR3 sequence reads: CASSPGELGEQYF. CDR3 nucleotides: TGTGCCAGCTCACCAGGGGAGCTGGGCGAGCAGTACTTC.

The genes are TRBV18 and TRBJ2-7, with 7 bases matching TRBD1. The germline gives CDR1 KGHSH, CDR2 LQKENI. This CDR3 contains 18 residues. The J segment lost 3 bases and the V segment lost 0 bases, leaving 14 bases of the junction unmatched. CDR3 nucleotides: TGTGCCAGCTCACCACCTAAAGGCAGCACAGGGGCCTACTACGAGCAGTACTTC. Translated, it gives CASSPPKGSTGAYYEQYF.

This chain uses TRBV7-6 with TRBJ1-6, with D maybe TRBD1 (6 bases). CDR1 and CDR2 (germline): SGHVS, FNYEAQ. The CDR3 loop spans 14 amino acids. Trimming left V 4 bases short and J 9 bases short, with 13 bases between. The CDR3 nucleotides read TGTGCCAGCAGCTCGGACAGCTCCATTTCACCCCTCCACTTT. It encodes CASSSDSSISPLHF.

The V gene is TRBV3-1 (or the pseudogene TRBV3-2), the J gene TRBJ2-1; D is possibly TRBD1 (6 bases). Germline values: CDR1 LGHDT, CDR2 YNNKEL (reference sequence). Between the trimmed V and J ends, which lost 2 bases and 6 bases, there was a span of 11 bases. This CDR3 contains 14 residues. The CDR3 DNA is TGTGCCAGCAGCCAATACCCAGGGGTCAATGAGCAGTTCTTC. Amino acids: CASSQYPGVNEQFF.

The gene calls are TRBV14 and TRBJ2-1; D possibly corresponds to TRBD2 (5 bases). V dropped 4 bases and J dropped 3 bases, with 16 bases sitting between them. Germline assignment: CDR1 SGHDN and CDR2 FVKESK. This CDR3 has 16 residues. CDR3 in amino acids: CASSPYWERRYNEQFF. CDR3 DNA: TGTGCCAGCAGCCCTTACTGGGAGCGGCGCTACAATGAGCAGTTCTTC.

The chain employs TRBV7-2 and TRBJ1-5; D is ambiguous. The CDR3 extends over 16 amino acids. Trimming removed 5 bases from V and 0 bases from J, with 14 bases in between. Germline assignment: CDR1 SGHTA and CDR2 FQGNSA. The CDR3 DNA is TGTGCCAGCAGCGCCCGCGACACTTATAGCAATCAGCCCCAGCATTTT. This encodes CASSARDTYSNQPQHF. Full variable domain (outside the CDR3, taken from reference TRBV7-2 and TRBJ1-5): GAGVSQSPSNKVTEKGKDVELRCDPISGHTALYWYRQSLGQGLEFLIYFQGNSAPDKSGLPSDRFSAERTGGSVSTLTIQRTQQEDSAVYLCASSARDTYSNQPQHFGDGTRLSIL.

The rearrangement links TRBV7-9 to TRBJ1-2; 8 bases agree with TRBD1. From germline, CDR1 is SEHNR and CDR2 FQNEAQ (reference sequence). V lost 5 bases and J lost 4; bases outside the gene matches: 6. This CDR3 has 14 residues. This chain's CDR3 is CASSPTGGGYGYTF. For the CDR3, the DNA is TGTGCCAGCAGCCCTACAGGGGGAGGCTATGGCTACACCTTC. Full variable domain (remainder filled in from reference TRBV7-9 and TRBJ1-2): DTGVSQNPRHKITKRGQNVTFRCDPISEHNRLYWYRQTLGQGPEFLTYFQNEAQLEKSRLLSDRFSAERPKGSFSTLEIQRTEQGDSAMYLCASSPTGGGYGYTFGSGTRLTVV.

The chain carries TRBV5-4 and TRBJ1-2; D gene ambiguous. Germline CDR1 SGHNT, CDR2 YYREEE (reference sequence). This CDR3 contains 16 residues. V was cut by 0 bases and J by 2 bases, with 14 bases left in between. The CDR3 loop is CASSLGGWERNYGYTF. In nucleotides, the CDR3 is TGTGCCAGCAGCTTGGGAGGCTGGGAGAGGAACTATGGCTACACCTTC.

The chain uses TRBV7-9 and TRBJ1-4; 11 positions agree with TRBD1. Germline V gene data show CDR1 as SEHNR and CDR2 as FQNEAQ (reference sequence). The CDR3 length is 16 residues. After removal of 6 bases from V and 3 bases from J, the junction contained 6 bases not matched to a gene. CDR3 amino acids: CASSWTGGASNEKLFF. As DNA, the CDR3 is TGTGCCAGCAGTTGGACAGGGGGCGCGTCTAATGAAAAACTGTTTTTT.

The chain uses TRBV7-2 and TRBJ2-7, with TRBD2 matching 11 bases. Germline V CDR1 and CDR2: SGHTA, FQGNSA. The length of the CDR3 is 15 residues. Trimming took 1 base from V and 5 from J; bases not matched to a gene: 4. Here the CDR3 reads CASSLGLAGGDEQYF. The DNA of the CDR3 is TGTGCCAGCAGCTTAGGGCTAGCGGGGGGTGACGAGCAGTACTTC.

This rearrangement joins TRBV11-3 to TRBJ1-1; D gene unclear. V was shortened by 0 bases and J by 1 base, with 3 bases between the two germline ends. The CDR3 has 13 amino acids. Germline CDR1 and CDR2: SGHNT and YENEEA. CDR3 coding DNA: TGTGCCAGCAGCTTAGAGGCGAACACTGAAGCTTTCTTT. Translating it yields CASSLEANTEAFF. The full variable domain, its missing parts supplied by reference TRBV11-3 and TRBJ1-1, is EAGVVQSPRYKIIEKKQPVAFWCNPISGHNTLYWYLQNLGQGPELLIRYENEEAVDDSQLPKDRFSAERLKGVDSTLKIQPAELGDSAVYLCASSLEANTEAFFGQGTRLTVV.

The V and J genes are TRBV7-6 and TRBJ1-1; 8 bases agree with TRBD1. With V trimmed by 6 bases and J by 3 bases, 3 bases remained unmatched. The CDR3 has 13 residues. CDR1 is SGHVS and CDR2 is FNYEAQ in the germline V gene. As DNA, the CDR3 is TGTGCCAGCAGTTTACAGGGGGACACTGAAGCTTTCTTT. Translating gives CASSLQGDTEAFF.

The CDR3 loop reads CATRRKTVNQPQHF. The CDR3 coding sequence is TGTGCCACCAGGCGAAAGACAGTTAATCAGCCCCAGCATTTT. V gene TRBV24-1 combines with J gene TRBJ1-5, with D perhaps matching TRBD1 (5 bases). CDR1 KGHDR and CDR2 SFDVKD come from the germline V gene. The CDR3 loop spans 14 amino acids. Trimming cost V 7 bases and J 4 bases, with 13 bases left between them.